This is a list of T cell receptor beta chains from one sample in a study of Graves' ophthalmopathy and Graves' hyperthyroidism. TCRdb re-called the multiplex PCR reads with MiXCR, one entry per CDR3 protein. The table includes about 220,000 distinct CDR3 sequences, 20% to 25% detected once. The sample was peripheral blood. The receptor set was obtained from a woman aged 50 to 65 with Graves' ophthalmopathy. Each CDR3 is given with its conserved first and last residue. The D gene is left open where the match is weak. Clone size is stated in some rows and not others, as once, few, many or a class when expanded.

DNA: TGTGCCAGCAGCTTAGAAGGAACAGTGGGGAATCAGCCCCAGCATTTT
CDR3: CASSLEGTVGNQPQHF
J: TRBJ1-5
size: many
D: NA
V: TRBV11-2

DNA: TGTGCCAGCAGTTGGGACGGGACACCTAGCAATCAACCCCAGCATTTT
CDR3: CASSWDGTPSNQPQHF
J: TRBJ1-5
size: NA
D: NA
V: TRBV28

DNA: TGTGCCAGCAGTTCCCCGACTAGCGGGAGAACAGATACGCGGTATTTT
CDR3: CASSSPTSGRTDTRYF
J: TRBJ2-3
size: many
D: TRBD2
V: TRBV27

DNA: TGTGCCAGCAGTTACCTTTCCGGGACTAGCGAATCCTACGAGCAGTACTTC
CDR3: CASSYLSGTSESYEQYF
J: TRBJ2-7
size: many
D: TRBD2
V: TRBV6-5

DNA: TGTGCCAGCAGTTTGGGGGTTGGGGCTTTCTTT
CDR3: CASSLGVGAFF
J: TRBJ1-1
size: many
D: NA
V: TRBV12-3/TRBV12-4

DNA: TGTGCCAGTAGTATGAGGGGGACCGGCCAAGAGACCCAGTACTTC
CDR3: CASSMRGTGQETQYF
J: TRBJ2-5
size: many
D: NA
V: TRBV19

DNA: TGTGCCAGCAGTGTATTGGCCGGAGCCCCTTCCTACGAGCAGTACTTC
CDR3: CASSVLAGAPSYEQYF
J: TRBJ2-7
size: many
D: NA
V: TRBV6-1

DNA: TGTGCCAGCAGTTTATCGACACCCAAAGAGACCCAGTACTTC
CDR3: CASSLSTPKETQYF
J: TRBJ2-5
size: many
D: NA
V: TRBV27

DNA: TGTGCCAGCAGCCAAGATAGAACAGTCTATGGCTACACCTTC
CDR3: CASSQDRTVYGYTF
J: TRBJ1-2
size: NA
D: NA
V: TRBV4-2

DNA: TGTGCCAGCAGTTTAAGTTTGGGGGTCCACGAGCAGTACTTC
CDR3: CASSLSLGVHEQYF
J: TRBJ2-7
size: many
D: NA
V: TRBV12-3/TRBV12-4

DNA: TGTGCCACCAATTCCAGGGGCATGAACACTGAAGCTTTCTTT
CDR3: CATNSRGMNTEAFF
J: TRBJ1-1
size: many
D: NA
V: TRBV19

DNA: TGCGCCAGTGCGACAGGCGCGAACACCGGGGAGCTGTTTTTT
CDR3: CASATGANTGELFF
J: TRBJ2-2
size: NA
D: NA
V: TRBV5-1

DNA: TGTGCCAGCAGTTACTCCCGGCCTGGGAGCTCCTATAATTCACCCCTCCACTTT
CDR3: CASSYSRPGSSYNSPLHF
J: TRBJ1-6
size: NA
D: NA
V: TRBV6-5

DNA: TGTGCCAGCATCCCGGGAGTGAACGGGTCACCCCTCCACTTT
CDR3: CASIPGVNGSPLHF
J: TRBJ1-6
size: few
D: NA
V: TRBV28

DNA: TGCAGCGTTGATGTGGGTAGACCCTATGGCTACACCTTC
CDR3: CSVDVGRPYGYTF
J: TRBJ1-2
size: many
D: NA
V: TRBV29-1

DNA: TGTGCCAGCACCTTCCGGACAGGGTTCACCGGGGAGCTGTTTTTT
CDR3: CASTFRTGFTGELFF
J: TRBJ2-2
size: many
D: TRBD1
V: TRBV12-3/TRBV12-4